This record covers a single T cell receptor beta chain. Its antigen target is currently unknown. Base-call qualities are not available, and no considerably larger clone is one nucleotide away. V is clipped by 7 bases and J by 1 base, and the sequence between their germline boundaries is 13 bases long. Counted from cysteine to phenylalanine, this CDR3 has 15 amino acids. Only the CDR3 DNA is retained, 45 bases long and in frame from the first base. The CDR1 and CDR2 encoded by the germline V gene (reference sequence) are LNHDA and SQIVND. The immunoSEQ Assay, a bias-controlled multiplex PCR, was used to amplify TCRbeta CDR3 regions from genomic DNA. The study's own analysis went as follows. Nucleated cell counts per sample were estimated from amplification of reference gene primers within the assay. Sequence reads were collapsed and filtered to measure the absolute abundance of every unique TCRbeta CDR3 rearrangement. For each sample, productive Simpson clonality was calculated as the square root of Simpson's diversity index across productive rearrangements. As stored in TCRdb, this immuneACCESS dataset retains in-frame rearrangements with V and J assigned. A fraction of the clones does not appear; measured against another copy, unresolved V genes explain less than half of the discrepancy, and the remainder lacks a known reason. Clone size and the V and J calls come from that table; the DNA yielded D and trimming. This sample comprises about 220,000 clones, about nine tenths of them detected only once. Over 3% of the sample comes from the top ten.

This sample is part of a study of blood T cell repertoires in COVID-19 (dated by TCRdb to 2019 to 2021). For the study in its entirety: Samples from collaborators originated in the United States, Italy and Spain and spanned both the acute and convalescent phases of COVID-19. The material from the prospective study consisted of cDNA or gDNA derived from T cells, B-cell-depleted T cells, or PBMCs. Subjects who had been exposed to COVID-19, were actively infected with it, or had recovered from it provided the deeply sampled blood TCRbeta repertoires that made up the dataset. A freely available public database, intended as a resource for researchers studying the immune response to SARS-CoV-2, is where the repertoires were released. Samples were obtained from the ongoing ImmuneRACE study (first 160 participants) and from approximately 1,200 subjects provided by 6 global collaborators. Nearly every sample came with metadata listing a de-identified subject ID, COVID-19 status, age in years and sex. Where HLA class I and class II types were available, the types were taken from metadata supplied by the sample provider, not from assay-based typing.

Study-wide findings and limitations: How much clinical and demographic metadata was included differed by source and by participant, and the metadata was provided uncurated.

Participants in the prospective study were enrolled through a virtual design, were aged roughly 18 to 95 years, and lived in 24 United States geographic areas. In the prospective study, participants were assigned to cohorts based on the clinical history participants reported in a screening survey and a study questionnaire. Each participant in the prospective study had whole blood, serum and a nasopharyngeal or oropharyngeal swab collected by mobile phlebotomists. Prospective study participants could optionally give additional blood draws and questionnaires over a roughly two-month period. Before DNA extraction, blood samples from the prospective study were shipped at room temperature or frozen.

Sequencing input: PBMCs or T cells enriched from blood (not recorded which). This sequence uses TRBV19 and TRBJ1-4; matching of 6 bases hints at TRBD1 as the D gene. This receptor was identified in a woman aged 40 to 50 with acute COVID-19. The bases are TGTGCCAGTACACAGGGAATCGAAACTAATGAAAAACTGTTTTTT. It is translated as CASTQGIETNEKLFF.